Described below is a single T cell receptor beta chain sequence and its context. Its cognate antigen is unknown. The PCR used 60 Vbeta and 13 Jbeta primers. Sequencing was performed with immunoSEQ multiplex PCR; in TCRdb, only in-frame clones are kept and a portion is missing. This sample has over 110,000 clones, with 80% found just once. These data are taken from a study of cytomegalovirus exposure and HLA in healthy donors. Study observations and caveats: TCR beta V- and J-gene trimming, according to a later analysis, was linked to a missense DCLRE1C variant.

The sample consisted of PBMCs. This TCR was recovered from a male donor in good health and CMV-seropositive.

CDR3 in DNA: TGTGCCAGCAGGGCACAGGAATACTATGGCTACACCTTC. Its protein is CASRAQEYYGYTF. This sequence joins TRBV7-9 and TRBJ1-2; D perhaps matches TRBD1 (5 bases). V lost 6 bases, J lost 3 bases, and 11 bases lay in between. CDR1 is SEHNR and CDR2 is FQNEAQ in the germline V gene (reference sequence). The CDR3 sequence is 13 residues long.